A selection of T cell receptor beta chains follows, all from one sample in a study of blood T cell repertoires in COVID-19. The table came from immunoSEQ multiplex PCR; TCRdb's copy has only in-frame clones and leaves some out. The sample holds roughly 200,000 clones, 88% seen once. The sequencing sample was made of PBMCs or T cells enriched from blood (not recorded which). The receptors derive from a woman in her 30s who had recovered from COVID-19. The CDR3 runs from the conserved cysteine through the conserved F or W. The D gene is left open where the match is weak. Part of the rows lack a size; the others show once, few, many or a class for expanded clones.

DNA: TGTGCCAGCAGCCAAGACGTACAACAGCGGGGGGCCCAAGAGACCCAGTACTTC; CDR3: CASSQDVQQRGAQETQYF; D: TRBD2; J: TRBJ2-5; size: NA; V: TRBV4-2
DNA: TGTGCCAGCTCACCCGCAGGGGAGACCAATTCACCCCTCCACTTT; CDR3: CASSPAGETNSPLHF; D: NA; J: TRBJ1-6; size: NA; V: TRBV18
DNA: TGTGCCAGCAGCATATCGGGACAGCTTGGAAACACCATATATTTT; CDR3: CASSISGQLGNTIYF; D: TRBD1; J: TRBJ1-3; size: NA; V: TRBV6-5
DNA: TGTGCCAGCAGTGAAGGAGGGGAGGGTTCACCCCTCCACTTT; CDR3: CASSEGGEGSPLHF; D: NA; J: TRBJ1-6; size: once; V: TRBV6-4
DNA: TGCGCCAGCAGCTCCACTTACGGGAACACTGAAGCTTTCTTT; CDR3: CASSSTYGNTEAFF; D: NA; J: TRBJ1-1; size: NA; V: TRBV5-1
DNA: TGTGCCAGCAGCGTATTAACTTCGGGGAGGCATGAAAAACTGTTTTTT; CDR3: CASSVLTSGRHEKLFF; D: NA; J: TRBJ1-4; size: NA; V: TRBV5-4
DNA: TGCGCCAGCAGCCCTGGGACTAGCCCTAGCACAGATACGCAGTATTTT; CDR3: CASSPGTSPSTDTQYF; D: TRBD2; J: TRBJ2-3; size: NA; V: TRBV5-1
DNA: TGTGCCAGCAGCGTGGCAGGGGTGGGCAATGAGCAGTTCTTC; CDR3: CASSVAGVGNEQFF; D: NA; J: TRBJ2-1; size: medium-sized; V: TRBV9
DNA: TGTGCCAGCAGTTACGCAGGGGAAAATTCACCCCTCCACTTT; CDR3: CASSYAGENSPLHF; D: NA; J: TRBJ1-6; size: NA; V: TRBV6-5
DNA: TGCGCCAGCAGCTTAGGGGCGAAAGCCGGGGAGCTGTTTTTT; CDR3: CASSLGAKAGELFF; D: NA; J: TRBJ2-2; size: NA; V: TRBV5-1
DNA: TGTGCCAGCAGTTTGACAGTCGATGGCTACACCTTC; CDR3: CASSLTVDGYTF; D: NA; J: TRBJ1-2; size: NA; V: TRBV12-3/TRBV12-4
DNA: TGTGCCAGCAGCCGGACAGGGTTAACCTACGAGCAGTACTTC; CDR3: CASSRTGLTYEQYF; D: TRBD1; J: TRBJ2-7; size: once; V: TRBV27
DNA: TGCGCCAGCAGCTGGACAGGGACTAGCAACACAGATACGCAGTATTTT; CDR3: CASSWTGTSNTDTQYF; D: NA; J: TRBJ2-3; size: NA; V: TRBV5-1
DNA: TGCGCCAGCAGCCACCTCTCGGGGAGCTCTGGGGCCAACGTCCTGACTTTC; CDR3: CASSHLSGSSGANVLTF; D: NA; J: TRBJ2-6; size: NA; V: TRBV4-1
DNA: TGTGCCAGCAGCCCACTAGCTATCAGCACAGATACGCAGTATTTT; CDR3: CASSPLAISTDTQYF; D: NA; J: TRBJ2-3; size: NA; V: TRBV6-5
DNA: TGTGCCAGCAGCTTAGGCCAAGCCAATGAGCAGTTCTTC; CDR3: CASSLGQANEQFF; D: NA; J: TRBJ2-1; size: once; V: TRBV13
DNA: TGTGCCAGCAGTCATGACAGGGGAACAAACTATGGCTACACCTTC; CDR3: CASSHDRGTNYGYTF; D: TRBD1; J: TRBJ1-2; size: NA; V: TRBV27
DNA: TGCGCCAGCAGCCAAGTTGTAAGCATCGCCGGGGAGCTGTTTTTT; CDR3: CASSQVVSIAGELFF; D: NA; J: TRBJ2-2; size: once; V: TRBV4-1
DNA: TGTGCCAGCAGCCCCCCCGCAGGAGGTGGCTACACCTTC; CDR3: CASSPPAGGGYTF; D: NA; J: TRBJ1-2; size: NA; V: TRBV7-9
DNA: TGCGCCAGCAGCCCGTCGGCGGGGAGATCCTACGAGCAGTACTTC; CDR3: CASSPSAGRSYEQYF; D: NA; J: TRBJ2-7; size: NA; V: TRBV5-1
DNA: TGTGCCAGCAGTGAAGTCGGAGATTACGAGCAGTACTTC; CDR3: CASSEVGDYEQYF; D: NA; J: TRBJ2-7; size: NA; V: TRBV2
DNA: TGTGCCGGAGGCCGCGGACCCACCTACGAGCAGTACTTC; CDR3: CAGGRGPTYEQYF; D: NA; J: TRBJ2-7; size: NA; V: TRBV27
DNA: TGTGCCAGCAGTTACTCGAACAGGGGGCAGTACTTC; CDR3: CASSYSNRGQYF; D: TRBD1; J: TRBJ2-7; size: NA; V: TRBV6-2/TRBV6-3
DNA: TGCGCCAGCCGATCTACAGAGAACACTGAAGCTTTCTTT; CDR3: CASRSTENTEAFF; D: NA; J: TRBJ1-1; size: NA; V: TRBV5-1
DNA: TGTGCCAGCAGCACAGGGGCTGTCTATAATTCACCCCTCCACTTT; CDR3: CASSTGAVYNSPLHF; D: TRBD1; J: TRBJ1-6; size: NA; V: TRBV6-5
DNA: TGTGCCAGCAGTGAACAGGTGGTGAACACTGAAGCTTTCTTT; CDR3: CASSEQVVNTEAFF; D: NA; J: TRBJ1-1; size: NA; V: TRBV2
DNA: TGTGCCAGCAGCCTCGTGGGGGGATACTACGAGCAGTACTTC; CDR3: CASSLVGGYYEQYF; D: NA; J: TRBJ2-7; size: NA; V: TRBV11-2
DNA: TGTGCCAGCAGCTTAGAGCAGAACACTGAAGCTTTCTTT; CDR3: CASSLEQNTEAFF; D: NA; J: TRBJ1-1; size: NA; V: TRBV7-2
DNA: TGTGCCAGCAGCTCAGGGGTCTACACAGATACGCAGTATTTT; CDR3: CASSSGVYTDTQYF; D: NA; J: TRBJ2-3; size: NA; V: TRBV7-6
DNA: TGTGCCAGCAGCCGGGGGGAAATCACAGATACGCAGTATTTT; CDR3: CASSRGEITDTQYF; D: TRBD2; J: TRBJ2-3; size: once; V: TRBV7-3
DNA: TGTGCCAGCAGCTTAAAGTCGGCAGGGGAAGGCTACACCTTC; CDR3: CASSLKSAGEGYTF; D: NA; J: TRBJ1-2; size: NA; V: TRBV7-2
DNA: TGTGCCAGCAGTTTCCGACAGCGCCAAGAGACCCAGTACTTC; CDR3: CASSFRQRQETQYF; D: NA; J: TRBJ2-5; size: NA; V: TRBV2
DNA: TGCGCCAGCAGTCCGACAGGGAACGGAATGAACACTGAAGCTTTCTTT; CDR3: CASSPTGNGMNTEAFF; D: TRBD1; J: TRBJ1-1; size: NA; V: TRBV5-1
DNA: TGCGCCAGCAGCCAACCACCGACACTCAACACCGGGGAGCTGTTTTTT; CDR3: CASSQPPTLNTGELFF; D: NA; J: TRBJ2-2; size: few; V: TRBV4-1
DNA: TGTGCCAGCAGCTTAGTGGGCGGGGGGCCGTTAGAGACCCAGTACTTC; CDR3: CASSLVGGGPLETQYF; D: TRBD2; J: TRBJ2-5; size: few; V: TRBV7-2
DNA: TGTGCCAGCAGTTACTCCCTGGACAGTTACACTGAAGCTTTCTTT; CDR3: CASSYSLDSYTEAFF; D: NA; J: TRBJ1-1; size: NA; V: TRBV6-5
DNA: TGTGCCAGCAGTCCAGGCCGCCGAAATGGCTACACCTTC; CDR3: CASSPGRRNGYTF; D: NA; J: TRBJ1-2; size: NA; V: TRBV12-3/TRBV12-4
DNA: TGTGCCAGCAGCCAAGATAGGGGGCCGTATGGCTACACCTTC; CDR3: CASSQDRGPYGYTF; D: TRBD1; J: TRBJ1-2; size: NA; V: TRBV4-2
DNA: TGCGCCAGCAGTCCGCGCGGGGATATATCCAAAAACATTCAGTACTTC; CDR3: CASSPRGDISKNIQYF; D: NA; J: TRBJ2-4; size: NA; V: TRBV23-1
DNA: TGTGCCAGCAGTTCCAACCCGGGACTAGTTAGGGACAATGAGCAGTTCTTC; CDR3: CASSSNPGLVRDNEQFF; D: TRBD2; J: TRBJ2-1; size: NA; V: TRBV2
DNA: TGTGCCAGCAGTTACTCAAAGGGGATCAGCACTGAAGCTTTCTTT; CDR3: CASSYSKGISTEAFF; D: NA; J: TRBJ1-1; size: NA; V: TRBV6-5
DNA: TGTGCCAGCAGTGCCTATGGACTTGTCACAGATACGCAGTATTTT; CDR3: CASSAYGLVTDTQYF; D: NA; J: TRBJ2-3; size: NA; V: TRBV2
DNA: TGTGCCAGCAGCCCGGGACTAGCGGGGGACACCGGGGAGCTGTTTTTT; CDR3: CASSPGLAGDTGELFF; D: TRBD2; J: TRBJ2-2; size: NA; V: TRBV7-3
DNA: TGTGCCAGCAGCTTGAAGACAGGGGGACAAGGCTCCTACAATGAGCAGTTCTTC; CDR3: CASSLKTGGQGSYNEQFF; D: TRBD1; J: TRBJ2-1; size: NA; V: TRBV7-2
DNA: TGTGCCAGTAAGGGCCTGACAGTTTCGACTAATGAAAAACTGTTTTTT; CDR3: CASKGLTVSTNEKLFF; D: NA; J: TRBJ1-4; size: NA; V: TRBV19
DNA: TGCAGCGTTCGGAGTCAGGGTGGAATATCAGATACGCAGTATTTT; CDR3: CSVRSQGGISDTQYF; D: NA; J: TRBJ2-3; size: NA; V: TRBV29-1
DNA: TGCGCCAGCAGCCAAGACAGGGGGCTGTATGAAGCTTTCTTT; CDR3: CASSQDRGLYEAFF; D: TRBD1; J: TRBJ1-1; size: NA; V: TRBV4-1
DNA: TGTGCCAGCAGCTTGCCAGGGGCCGTCTACGAGCAGTACTTC; CDR3: CASSLPGAVYEQYF; D: NA; J: TRBJ2-7; size: NA; V: TRBV5-6
DNA: TGTGCCAGCAGCCAAGGGCCTTTGGACGAGCAGTACTTC; CDR3: CASSQGPLDEQYF; D: NA; J: TRBJ2-7; size: NA; V: TRBV3-1/TRBV3-2